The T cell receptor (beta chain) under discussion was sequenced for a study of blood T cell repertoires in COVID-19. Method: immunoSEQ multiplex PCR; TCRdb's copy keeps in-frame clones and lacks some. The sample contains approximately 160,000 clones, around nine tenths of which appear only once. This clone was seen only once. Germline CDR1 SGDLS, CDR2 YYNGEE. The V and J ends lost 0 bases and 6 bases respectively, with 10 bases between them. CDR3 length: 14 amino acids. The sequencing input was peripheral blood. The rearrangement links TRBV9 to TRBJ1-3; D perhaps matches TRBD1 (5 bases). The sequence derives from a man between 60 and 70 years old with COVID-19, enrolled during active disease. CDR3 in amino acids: CASSVEGYANTIYF. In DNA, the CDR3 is TGTGCCAGCAGCGTAGAGGGGTATGCAAACACCATATATTTT. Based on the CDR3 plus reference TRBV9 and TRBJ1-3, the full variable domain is DSGVTQTPKHLITATGQRVTLRCSPRSGDLSVYWYQQSLDQGLQFLIQYYNGEERAKGNILERFSAQQFPDLHSELNLSSLELGDSALYFCASSVEGYANTIYFGEGSWLTVV.